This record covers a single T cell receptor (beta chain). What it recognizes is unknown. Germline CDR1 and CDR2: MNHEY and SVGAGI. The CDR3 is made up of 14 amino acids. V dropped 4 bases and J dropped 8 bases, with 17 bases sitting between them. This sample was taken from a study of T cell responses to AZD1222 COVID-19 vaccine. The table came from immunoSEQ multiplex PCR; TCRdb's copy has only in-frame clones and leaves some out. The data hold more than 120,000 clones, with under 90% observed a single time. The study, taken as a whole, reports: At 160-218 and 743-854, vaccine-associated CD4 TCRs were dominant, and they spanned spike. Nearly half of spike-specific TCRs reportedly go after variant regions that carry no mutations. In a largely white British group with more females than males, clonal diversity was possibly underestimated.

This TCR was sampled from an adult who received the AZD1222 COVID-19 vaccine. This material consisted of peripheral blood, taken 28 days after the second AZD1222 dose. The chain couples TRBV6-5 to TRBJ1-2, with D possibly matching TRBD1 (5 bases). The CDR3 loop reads CASSFGTVPGGYTF. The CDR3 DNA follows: TGTGCCAGCAGTTTTGGGACGGTCCCTGGCGGCTACACCTTC.